The 24 T cell receptor beta chains below all came from one sample that was sequenced in a study of shared clonotypes between healthy human individuals. Naive CD8 populations comprised CD45RO-negative cells positively selected for CCR7, excluding terminally differentiated effector memory CD45RA+ cells. The data were produced by immunoSEQ multiplex PCR, yet TCRdb's version contains in-frame clones alone and is incomplete. The top ten clones hold roughly 1.7% of a sample with roughly 2,000,000 clones, roughly 95% of them seen once. The sequencing input was naive CD8+ T cells from PBMCs. These receptors originate from a man aged 18 to 30 in good health. Some clones in this sample may be carry-over from other donors' samples.

This sequence joins TRBV6-6 and TRBJ2-5, with D perhaps TRBD1 or TRBD2 (5 bases each). Looked up from germline, CDR1 is MNHNY and CDR2 is SVGAGI (reference sequence). V lost 8 bases, J lost 11 bases, and 15 bases lay in between. The CDR3 runs 11 residues. DNA of the CDR3: TGTGCCAGCCTTCACCAGGGAGAGCAGTACTTC. Translation: CASLHQGEQYF.

Points on this clone: Other DNA sequences in the sample encode the same CDR3. J is TRBJ2-1 and V is TRBV9; D is possibly TRBD2 (5 bases). V was cut by 3 bases and J by 4 bases, with 8 bases left in between. The CDR3 runs to 13 residues. The germline CDR1 and CDR2 sequences are SGDLS and YYNGEE. This chain's CDR3 is CASSGRGYNEQFF. In DNA form, the CDR3 reads TGTGCCAGCAGCGGACGGGGTTACAATGAGCAGTTCTTC.

To note about this clone: Other DNA sequences in the sample encode the same CDR3. The V call is TRBV28, the J call TRBJ1-4; TRBD1 might be the D (5 bases). There are 14 residues in the CDR3. Trimming took 1 base from V and 8 from J, leaving 11 bases between them. Germline values: CDR1 MDHEN, CDR2 SYDVKM. CDR3 sequence: CASSLFGGREKLFF. DNA for the CDR3: TGTGCCAGCAGTTTATTCGGGGGTCGGGAAAAACTGTTTTTT.

The chain recombines TRBV7-2 with TRBJ2-1; D is possibly TRBD1 or TRBD2 (8 bases each). Germline CDR1 is SGHTA and CDR2 is FQGNSA. V lost 4 bases and J 4 bases, leaving 17 bases between the germline ends. The CDR3 totals 16 residues. The CDR3 sequence: CASSSREGQEYNEQFF. In DNA, the CDR3 is TGTGCCAGCAGCTCACGGGAGGGACAGGAGTACAATGAGCAGTTCTTC. The full variable domain, its missing parts supplied by reference TRBV7-2 and TRBJ2-1, is GAGVSQSPSNKVTEKGKDVELRCDPISGHTALYWYRQSLGQGLEFLIYFQGNSAPDKSGLPSDRFSAERTGGSVSTLTIQRTQQEDSAVYLCASSSREGQEYNEQFFGPGTRLTVL.

A remark on this clone: The same CDR3 also results from other DNA sequences found in this sample. The chain joins TRBV28 to TRBJ2-1, with TRBD2 as a possible D gene (6 bases). The germline V gene has CDR1 MDHEN and CDR2 SYDVKM. V lost 5 bases and J 1 base, leaving 9 bases between the germline ends. This CDR3 comprises 14 residues. This CDR3 is CASSPSGSYNEQFF. CDR3 sequence (DNA): TGTGCCAGCAGTCCCAGCGGGTCCTACAATGAGCAGTTCTTC.

The chain combines TRBV9 with TRBJ2-5; possibly TRBD2 for D (6 bases). Trimming cost V 2 bases and J 4 bases, with 21 bases left between them. Germline V gene lookup returns CDR1 SGDLS and CDR2 YYNGEE. The CDR3 runs to 17 residues. The CDR3 protein is CASSVDGGRDGRETQYF. The CDR3 bases are TGTGCCAGCAGCGTTGATGGTGGGCGGGATGGGCGAGAGACCCAGTACTTC.

The J gene is TRBJ2-1, the V gene TRBV7-9; perhaps D is TRBD1 or TRBD2 (6 bases each). V lost 1 base and J 4 bases, leaving 17 bases between the germline ends. Germline V gene sequence: CDR1 SEHNR, CDR2 FQNEAQ (reference sequence). The CDR3 covers 17 residues. The CDR3 region is CASSLVSGARLYNEQFF. For the CDR3, the DNA is TGTGCCAGCAGCTTAGTTTCGGGGGCGCGTCTTTACAATGAGCAGTTCTTC.

This clone was observed a single time. V gene TRBV7-9 combines with J gene TRBJ2-1, with 11 bases that match TRBD2. The V segment lost 5 bases and the J segment 2 bases; nucleotides outside the gene matches: 5. CDR3 size: 16 residues. The germline CDR1 and CDR2 sequences are SEHNR and FQNEAQ (reference sequence). In nucleotides, the CDR3 is TGTGCCAGCAGCACGACTAGCGGGGCTACCTACAATGAGCAGTTCTTC. Protein sequence: CASSTTSGATYNEQFF.

The chain employs TRBV19 and TRBJ1-1; 7 nucleotides line up with TRBD1. Germline CDR1 and CDR2: LNHDA and SQIVND (reference sequence). V lost 5 bases to trimming and J lost 5 bases; unmatched junction nucleotides: 8. This CDR3 has 14 residues. The CDR3 loop reads CASSRGGRGTEAFF. CDR3 DNA sequence: TGTGCCAGTAGTCGAGGGGGCCGGGGGACTGAAGCTTTCTTT. The full variable domain, completed using reference TRBV19 and TRBJ1-1, is DGGITQSPKYLFRKEGQNVTLSCEQNLNHDAMYWYRQDPGQGLRLIYYSQIVNDFQKGDIAEGYSVSREKKESFPLTVTSAQKNPTAFYLCASSRGGRGTEAFFGQGTRLTVV.

The gene calls are TRBV23-1 and TRBJ2-7; no clear D. TRBV23-1 has ORF status, its function being uncertain. V was pared by 3 bases and J by 5 bases, with 11 bases between. CDR3 length: 13 amino acids. CDR3 in amino acids: CASSQVQVHEQYF. For the CDR3, the DNA is TGCGCCAGCAGTCAGGTGCAGGTTCACGAGCAGTACTTC.

The CDR3 bases are TGCGCCAGCAGCAAAGCGGGCACCTACGAGCAGTACTTC. Translation gives CASSKAGTYEQYF. V and J are TRBV5-1 and TRBJ2-7; D is possibly TRBD2 (6 bases). The CDR3 covers 13 residues. Germline V gene sequence: CDR1 SGHRS, CDR2 YFSETQ. The germline V and J ends were trimmed by 4 bases and 2 bases, with 10 bases remaining between them.

The chain has TRBV6-5 and TRBJ2-5, with TRBD2 matching 9 bases. With 5 bases clipped from V and 1 base from J, the junction kept 5 bases outside the gene matches. The germline CDR1 and CDR2 sequences are MNHEY and SVGAGI. The CDR3 has 15 amino acids. CDR3 sequence reads: CASSTLAGPQETQYF. The CDR3 nucleotides are TGTGCCAGCAGTACCCTAGCGGGGCCCCAAGAGACCCAGTACTTC.

V usage is TRBV6-4 and J usage is TRBJ2-7; D not resolved. The V gene's germline CDR1 is MRHNA and CDR2 SNTAGT. V lost 3 bases and J 7 bases, leaving 13 bases between the germline ends. The CDR3 is 13 amino acids. CDR3 nucleotides: TGTGCCAGCAGTGATATCCCCTTCGGGGAGCAGTACTTC. It encodes CASSDIPFGEQYF.

CDR3 coding DNA: TGTGCCAGCAGTATAACAGGGTCCACTGAAGCTTTCTTT. Protein: CASSITGSTEAFF. The chain joins TRBV6-5 to TRBJ1-1, with D tentatively TRBD1 (6 bases). Trimming cost V 5 bases and J 4 bases, with 11 bases left between them. Germline lookup yields CDR1 MNHEY and CDR2 SVGAGI. This CDR3 spans 13 amino acids.

The genes are TRBV27 and TRBJ2-4; either TRBD1 or TRBD2 may fit D (5 bases each). Germline V gives CDR1 MNHEY, CDR2 SMNVEV (reference sequence). V lost 5 bases and J 3 bases, leaving 8 bases between the germline ends. The length of the CDR3 is 13 residues. The CDR3 reads CASSAGSKNIQYF. DNA of the CDR3: TGTGCCAGCAGTGCAGGGAGCAAAAACATTCAGTACTTC.

The rearrangement uses TRBV28 and TRBJ1-1; D unresolved. Looked up from germline, CDR1 is MDHEN and CDR2 is SYDVKM. The CDR3 loop spans 15 amino acids. V lost 6 bases to trimming and J lost 7 bases, with 21 bases between them. The CDR3 loop is CASSPLGPTALEAFF. The CDR3 bases are TGTGCCAGCAGCCCTCTTGGGCCAACAGCCCTTGAAGCTTTCTTT.

This chain uses TRBV7-2 with TRBJ2-1; D not certain. Trimming cost V 1 base and J 0 bases, with 10 bases left between them. Germline-derived CDR1 and CDR2 are SGHTA and FQGNSA. There are 16 residues in the CDR3. CDR3 DNA: TGTGCCAGCAGCTTAGTTCCTAAAAGCTCCTACAATGAGCAGTTCTTC. Translating gives CASSLVPKSSYNEQFF.

This sequence joins TRBV7-6 and TRBJ2-2; TRBD2 might be the D (5 bases). CDR3 length: 14 residues. V was trimmed by 1 base and J by 7 bases, leaving 10 bases between them. CDR1 is SGHVS and CDR2 is FNYEAQ in the germline V gene. The CDR3 loop reads CASSLGSGYGELFF. The CDR3 region has the DNA TGTGCCAGCAGCTTAGGTTCGGGGTACGGGGAGCTGTTTTTT.

This clone was recorded only once. The genes are TRBV30 and TRBJ2-2; 7 bases line up with TRBD1. Germline assignment: CDR1 GTSNPN and CDR2 SVGIG (reference sequence). J was trimmed by 1 base and V by 5 bases; bases with no gene match: 1. The CDR3 runs to 13 residues. CDR3 in amino acids: CAWGQVNTGELFF. The DNA of the CDR3 is TGTGCCTGGGGACAGGTGAACACCGGGGAGCTGTTTTTT.

This chain uses TRBV27 with TRBJ1-1; tentatively, D is TRBD1 (6 bases). This CDR3 spans 20 amino acids. Germline V lookup: CDR1 MNHEY, CDR2 SMNVEV (reference sequence). Trimming took off 0 bases at V and 0 bases at J, with 23 bases between the two ends. The CDR3 region has the DNA TGTGCCAGCAGTTTATCGCGGGACACACGGCAAAGCCCCATGAACACTGAAGCTTTCTTT. Residues: CASSLSRDTRQSPMNTEAFF.

This sequence joins TRBV19 and TRBJ1-2; tentative D call: TRBD1 (6 bases). Germline V gene sequence: CDR1 LNHDA, CDR2 SQIVND (reference sequence). Between the trimmed V and J ends, which lost 3 bases and 0 bases, there was a span of 17 bases. The length of the CDR3 is 17 residues. In DNA, the CDR3 is TGTGCCAGTAGTATTGGGCGACCGGGACAAGCTAACTATGGCTACACCTTC. It translates to CASSIGRPGQANYGYTF. Supplemented by reference TRBV19 and TRBJ1-2, the full variable domain reads DGGITQSPKYLFRKEGQNVTLSCEQNLNHDAMYWYRQDPGQGLRLIYYSQIVNDFQKGDIAEGYSVSREKKESFPLTVTSAQKNPTAFYLCASSIGRPGQANYGYTFGSGTRLTVV.

The chain employs TRBV27 and TRBJ1-2, with 12 bases fitting TRBD1. This CDR3 comprises 16 residues. The germline gives CDR1 MNHEY, CDR2 SMNVEV (reference sequence). V shed 5 bases and J 8 bases; nucleotides not matched to a gene: 12. CDR3 sequence (DNA): TGTGCCAGCAGTATCCGTACGGGACAGGGGGCGCAAGGCTACACCTTC. Translated: CASSIRTGQGAQGYTF.

Comments on this clone: The same CDR3 arises from other DNA sequences in this sample as well. J is TRBJ2-3 and V is TRBV14, with D tentatively TRBD1 (6 bases). With 0 bases removed from V and 6 bases from J, the gap between germline ends came to 7 bases. This CDR3 comprises 13 residues. The V gene's germline CDR1 is SGHDN and CDR2 FVKESK. CDR3 loop: CASSQDRGDTQYF. The CDR3 DNA follows: TGTGCCAGCAGCCAAGATAGGGGGGATACGCAGTATTTT.

Regarding this clone: This specimen includes other DNA sequences encoding the same CDR3. V is TRBV27 and J is TRBJ2-7, with a weak D call TRBD2 (6 bases). The V end was cut by 2 bases, the J end by 3 bases, with 8 bases between. In germline, CDR1 is MNHEY, CDR2 SMNVEV (reference sequence). This CDR3 contains 13 residues. CDR3 sequence: CASSLNGGYEQYF. The CDR3 coding sequence is TGTGCCAGCAGTTTAAACGGGGGCTACGAGCAGTACTTC.